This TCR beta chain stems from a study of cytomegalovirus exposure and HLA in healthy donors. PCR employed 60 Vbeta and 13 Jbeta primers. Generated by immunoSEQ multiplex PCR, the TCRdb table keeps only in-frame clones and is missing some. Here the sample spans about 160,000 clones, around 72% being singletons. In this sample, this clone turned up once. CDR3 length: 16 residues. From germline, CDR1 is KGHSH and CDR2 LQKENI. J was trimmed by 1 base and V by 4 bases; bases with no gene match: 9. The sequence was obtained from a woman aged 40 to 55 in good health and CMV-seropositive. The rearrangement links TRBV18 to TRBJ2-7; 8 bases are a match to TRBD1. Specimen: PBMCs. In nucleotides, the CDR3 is TGTGCCAGCTCACTAGGACAGGGAGTAATGTCCTACGAGCAGTACTTC. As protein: CASSLGQGVMSYEQYF.